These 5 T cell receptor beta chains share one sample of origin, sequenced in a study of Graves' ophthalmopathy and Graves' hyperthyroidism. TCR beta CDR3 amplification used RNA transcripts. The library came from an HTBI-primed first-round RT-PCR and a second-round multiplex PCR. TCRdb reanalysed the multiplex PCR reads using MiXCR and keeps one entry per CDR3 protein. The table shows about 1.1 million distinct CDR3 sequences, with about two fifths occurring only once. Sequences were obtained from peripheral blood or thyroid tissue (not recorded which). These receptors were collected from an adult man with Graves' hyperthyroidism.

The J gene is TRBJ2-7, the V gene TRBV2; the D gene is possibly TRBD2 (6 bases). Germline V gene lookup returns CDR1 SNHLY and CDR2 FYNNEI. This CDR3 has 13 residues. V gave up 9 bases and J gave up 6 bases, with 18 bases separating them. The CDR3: CASFRETLSEQYF. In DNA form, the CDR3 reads TGTGCCAGTTTTCGGGAGACCCTATCCGAGCAGTACTTC.

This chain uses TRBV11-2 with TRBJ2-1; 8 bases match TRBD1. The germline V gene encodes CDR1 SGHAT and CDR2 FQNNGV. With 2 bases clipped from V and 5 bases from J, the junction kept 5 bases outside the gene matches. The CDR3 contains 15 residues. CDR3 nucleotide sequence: TGTGCCAGCAGCTTACGGGACAGGATTGACAATGAGCAGTTCTTC. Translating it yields CASSLRDRIDNEQFF.

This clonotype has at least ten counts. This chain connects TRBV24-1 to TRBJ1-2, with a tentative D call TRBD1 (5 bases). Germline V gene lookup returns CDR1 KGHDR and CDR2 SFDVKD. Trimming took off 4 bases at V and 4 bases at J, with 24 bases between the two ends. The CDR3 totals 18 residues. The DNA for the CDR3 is TGTGCCACCAGTGACAACCGGGGACGGAACGGGGAGAGCTATGGCTACACCTTC. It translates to CATSDNRGRNGESYGYTF.

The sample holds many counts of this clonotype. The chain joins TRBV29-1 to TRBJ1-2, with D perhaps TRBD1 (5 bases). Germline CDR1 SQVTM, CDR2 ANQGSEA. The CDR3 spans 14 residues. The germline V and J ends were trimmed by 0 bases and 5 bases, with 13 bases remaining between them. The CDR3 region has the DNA TGCAGCGTTGAAGAGACAGATGTAAGATATGGCTACACCTTC. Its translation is CSVEETDVRYGYTF.

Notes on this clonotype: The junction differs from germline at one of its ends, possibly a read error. The DNA of the CDR3 is TGTGCCAGCAGTCCCCAGGGGGCGGAGGAAAAACTATTTTTT. Amino acids: CASSPQGAEEKLFF. The J gene is TRBJ1-4, the V gene TRBV7-3; 8 positions agree with TRBD1. Germline V gene data show CDR1 as SGHTA and CDR2 as FQGTGA. The CDR3 runs 14 residues.